The 24 T cell receptor beta chains given below trace back to one sample, sequenced in a study of vaccination effects on CD4 cells after COVID-19. No antigen has been identified for these receptors. Sequencing was performed with immunoSEQ multiplex PCR; in TCRdb, only in-frame clones are kept and a portion is missing. This sample yields under 55,000 clones, of which roughly 75% are seen a single time; roughly 27% belongs to the top ten. Sequencing in the ViraFEST assay came after antigen-specific CD4+ T cells had been expanded with viral peptide pools, which were used to stimulate PBMC. When ten to eleven days of culture had elapsed, CD4+ T cells were isolated. According to PCR results, the person was infected with SARS-CoV-2 between March and December 2020. The sample in question was CD4+ T cells from PBMCs cultured with a peptide pool, obtained before COVID-19 vaccination. These receptor sequences come from a human donor who had a prior SARS-CoV-2 infection.

This clone was picked up one time. The rearrangement links TRBV7-2 to TRBJ2-2; 11 nucleotides agree with TRBD2. Trimming removed 4 bases from V and 4 bases from J; junction bases left unmatched: 11. This CDR3 spans 18 amino acids. The germline V gene encodes CDR1 SGHTA and CDR2 FQGNSA. The CDR3 DNA reads as TGTGCCAGCAGCTCGCGGGCAGGGACTAGCGGACTCACCGGGGAGCTGTTTTTT. It yields the protein CASSSRAGTSGLTGELFF.

CDR3 sequence reads: CASSSQGNEQYF. CDR3 nucleotides: TGTGCCAGCAGCTCACAGGGAAACGAGCAGTACTTC. This chain uses TRBV11-3 with TRBJ2-7; tentatively, D is TRBD1 (6 bases). Per the germline V gene, CDR1 is SGHNT and CDR2 is YENEEA. CDR3 size: 12 residues. V shed 4 bases and J shed 5 bases, with 9 bases lying between them.

The rearrangement links TRBV7-9 to TRBJ2-1; 11 nucleotides align to TRBD2. With V trimmed by 5 bases and J by 4 bases, 4 bases remained unmatched. The CDR3 length is 15 residues. Germline V gene data show CDR1 as SEHNR and CDR2 as FQNEAQ (reference sequence). The CDR3 loop is CASSKLAGEYNEQFF. The DNA for the CDR3 is TGTGCCAGCAGCAAACTAGCGGGGGAATACAATGAGCAGTTCTTC.

The chain carries TRBV11-2 and TRBJ1-1; the D is unclear. The CDR3 covers 17 residues. Germline values: CDR1 SGHAT, CDR2 FQNNGV. V was clipped by 1 base and J by 3 bases, with 18 bases between them. The CDR3 DNA is TGTGCCAGCAGCTTAGGGACCCTCCGGGCAGTTTACACTGAAGCTTTCTTT. Encoded protein: CASSLGTLRAVYTEAFF.

The chain recombines TRBV12-5 with TRBJ1-5; D not certain. In germline, CDR1 is LGHNT, CDR2 FRNRAP. Trimming stripped 0 bases from V and 7 bases from J, with 16 bases between. The CDR3 extends over 16 amino acids. In DNA, the CDR3 is TGTGCTAGTGGTTTGGTACTCAAATCGGGCGGGCAGCCCCAGCATTTT. Translating gives CASGLVLKSGGQPQHF.

The CDR3 sequence: CASSLAGTSFDEQYF. CDR3 bases: TGCGCCAGCAGCTTGGCCGGGACTAGCTTCGACGAGCAGTACTTC. This rearrangement joins TRBV5-1 to TRBJ2-7; TRBD2 agrees at 9 bases. J lost 5 bases, V lost 0 bases, and 6 bases had no gene match. CDR1 SGHRS and CDR2 YFSETQ come from the germline V gene. The CDR3 totals 15 residues.

The chain recombines TRBV6-5 with TRBJ2-1, with D unresolved. Trimming removed 6 bases from V and 2 bases from J, with 5 bases in between. The CDR3 is made up of 12 amino acids. Germline CDR1 is MNHEY and CDR2 is SVGAGI. CDR3 protein: CASSLTYNEQFF. CDR3 sequence (DNA): TGTGCCAGCAGCCTTACCTACAATGAGCAGTTCTTC.

The chain is built from TRBV9 and TRBJ2-5; D is ambiguous. Between the trimmed V and J ends, which lost 4 bases and 4 bases, there was a span of 14 bases. The CDR3 runs to 14 residues. CDR1 is SGDLS, CDR2 YYNGEE, per germline. The DNA of the CDR3 is TGTGCCAGCAGCCCGTACTCTAGAGTAGAGACCCAGTACTTC. Translation: CASSPYSRVETQYF.

The chain is built from TRBV7-2 and TRBJ2-6; tentative D call: TRBD1 (6 bases). V was pared by 3 bases and J by 4 bases, with 13 bases between. The CDR3 runs to 16 residues. From germline, CDR1 is SGHTA and CDR2 FQGNSA. The CDR3 DNA reads as TGTGCCAGCAGCTTTGAGGGGGTCGCCGGGGCCAACGTCCTGACTTTC. Its translation: CASSFEGVAGANVLTF. Filled out from reference TRBV7-2 and TRBJ2-6, the complete variable domain reads GAGVSQSPSNKVTEKGKDVELRCDPISGHTALYWYRQSLGQGLEFLIYFQGNSAPDKSGLPSDRFSAERTGGSVSTLTIQRTQQEDSAVYLCASSFEGVAGANVLTFGAGSRLTVL.

V gene TRBV18 combines with J gene TRBJ2-1, with TRBD2 matching over 10 bases. Germline CDR1 is KGHSH and CDR2 is LQKENI. The J segment lost 2 bases and the V segment lost 1 base, leaving 2 bases of the junction unmatched. This CDR3 spans 16 amino acids. CDR3 DNA sequence: TGTGCCAGCTCACCACTCGGGACTAGCGCCTACAATGAGCAGTTCTTC. Residues: CASSPLGTSAYNEQFF.

The chain recombines TRBV16 with TRBJ2-7; D remains ambiguous. Germline values: CDR1 KGHSY, CDR2 FQNENV. V shed 1 base and J shed 2 bases, with 9 bases lying between them. The length of the CDR3 is 14 residues. The DNA of the CDR3 is TGTGCCAGCAGCCAATTCCGCCGGGCCTACGAGCAGTACTTC. As protein: CASSQFRRAYEQYF.

This clone occurred once. The CDR3 region is CASSPPMGLAGGRTDTQYF. The CDR3 bases are TGTGCCAGCAGCCCGCCCATGGGACTAGCGGGGGGGCGCACAGATACGCAGTATTTT. The chain joins TRBV2 to TRBJ2-3, with TRBD2 matching over 16 bases. CDR3 length: 19 amino acids. The J segment lost 1 base and the V segment lost 6 bases, leaving 10 bases of the junction unmatched. Germline values: CDR1 SNHLY, CDR2 FYNNEI.

The rearrangement links TRBV10-3 to TRBJ1-5, with D uncertain. V was cut by 0 bases and J by 2 bases, with 17 bases left in between. Germline values: CDR1 ENHRY, CDR2 SYGVKD. The length of the CDR3 is 18 residues. CDR3 residues: CAISESGGGISGNQPQHF. CDR3 sequence (DNA): TGTGCCATCAGTGAGTCTGGCGGAGGAATTTCGGGCAATCAGCCCCAGCATTTT.

This clone was found once. The chain recombines TRBV6-6 with TRBJ1-2, with D possibly TRBD1 on 6 matching bases. With 0 bases removed from V and 7 bases from J, the gap between germline ends came to 18 bases. Germline CDR1 and CDR2: MNHNY and SVGAGI (reference sequence). This CDR3 comprises 16 residues. In DNA, the CDR3 is TGTGCCAGCAGTTACTCTACAGGGTCCTGGATTTCTGGCTACACCTTC. It yields the protein CASSYSTGSWISGYTF.

This clone was counted a few times. The CDR3 DNA sequence: TGCGCCAGCAGCTTTAATGGGGCCCTGGGTCAGCCCCAGCATTTT. Translating gives CASSFNGALGQPQHF. The chain carries TRBV5-1 and TRBJ1-5; the D gene is possibly TRBD1 (5 bases). V dropped 2 bases and J dropped 6 bases, with 15 bases sitting between them. This CDR3 contains 15 residues. CDR1 and CDR2 from the germline V gene are SGHRS and YFSETQ.

The rearrangement links TRBV13 to TRBJ2-3, with 13 bases aligning to TRBD2. This CDR3 region has 17 residues. CDR1 and CDR2 from the germline V gene are PRHDT and FYEKMQ (reference sequence). With 4 bases clipped from V and 6 bases from J, the junction kept 10 bases outside the gene matches. This chain's CDR3 is CASSSLQLAGGPDTQYF. The CDR3 DNA sequence: TGTGCCAGCAGCTCTCTCCAACTAGCGGGAGGGCCTGATACGCAGTATTTT.

This chain uses TRBV7-2 with TRBJ1-3; 10 nucleotides align to TRBD1. This CDR3 comprises 18 residues. V shed 0 bases, J shed 0 bases, and the junction held 5 bases outside the gene matches. Looked up from germline, CDR1 is SGHTA and CDR2 is FQGNSA. The CDR3 region is CASSLASWTGGSGNTIYF. CDR3 nucleotides: TGTGCCAGCAGCTTAGCGTCATGGACAGGGGGCTCTGGAAACACCATATATTTT.

This clone was counted a few times. V usage is TRBV7-9 and J usage is TRBJ1-4, with D uncertain. From germline, CDR1 is SEHNR and CDR2 FQNEAQ (reference sequence). V was pared by 5 bases and J by 7 bases, with 14 bases between. This CDR3 comprises 14 residues. The CDR3 sequence is CASSKGAEIEKLFF. The CDR3 nucleotides are TGTGCCAGCAGCAAAGGTGCAGAGATTGAAAAACTGTTTTTT.

The genes are TRBV29-1 and TRBJ1-2; 8 bases are a match to TRBD1. V dropped 2 bases and J dropped 0; count of bases not matched to a gene: 8. The CDR3 extends over 16 amino acids. Looked up from germline, CDR1 is SQVTM and CDR2 is ANQGSEA. CDR3 sequence: CSVESWPGGSNYGYTF. The CDR3 nucleotides are TGCAGCGTTGAAAGTTGGCCAGGGGGCTCTAACTATGGCTACACCTTC.

The V call is TRBV11-3, the J call TRBJ1-1; maybe TRBD1 (5 bases). The CDR3 totals 13 residues. Deletions cut 6 bases from V and 6 bases from J, with 14 bases between. CDR1 and CDR2 (germline): SGHNT, YENEEA. The DNA of the CDR3 is TGTGCCAGCAGAGCCGTGGGGGGGGCTGAAGCTTTCTTT. Protein sequence: CASRAVGGAEAFF.

The CDR3 region has the DNA TGTGCCAGCAGCTTAGATGGACTAGCGGGGGGACAAGAGACCCAGTACTTC. Its protein is CASSLDGLAGGQETQYF. This chain links TRBV11-3 with TRBJ2-5; TRBD2 matches 14 bases. With 0 bases clipped from V and 2 bases from J, the junction kept 2 bases outside the gene matches. The V gene's germline CDR1 is SGHNT and CDR2 YENEEA. This CDR3 is built from 17 residues.

This clone was seen only a few times. V and J are TRBV5-1 and TRBJ1-1; D is unresolved. V was clipped by 4 bases and J by 1 base, with 11 bases between them. The CDR3 length is 14 residues. Germline CDR1 is SGHRS and CDR2 is YFSETQ. The CDR3 nucleotides are TGCGCCAGCAGCGTATTTAACACGAACACTGAAGCTTTCTTT. Translating it yields CASSVFNTNTEAFF.

In its sample, this clone was seen a few times. The chain couples TRBV7-9 to TRBJ1-2; 9 bases map to TRBD1. V shed 5 bases, J shed 8 bases, and the junction held 6 bases outside the gene matches. Germline V gene sequence: CDR1 SEHNR, CDR2 FQNEAQ (reference sequence). The CDR3 extends over 13 amino acids. The CDR3 region has the DNA TGTGCCAGCAGCCCTGGACAGGGGCCCGGCTACACCTTC. Residues: CASSPGQGPGYTF.

This sequence joins TRBV5-6 and TRBJ2-7, with D perhaps TRBD2 (5 bases). The V end was cut by 0 bases, the J end by 6 bases, with 10 bases between. CDR3 length equals 13 residues. Germline lookup yields CDR1 SGHDT and CDR2 YYEEEE. The CDR3 DNA reads TGTGCCAGCAGCTTGGCGGTTGCGGGCGAGCAGTACTTC. Translating gives CASSLAVAGEQYF.